Following are 32 T cell receptor beta chains from one sample sequenced in a study of OX40 agonist ivuxolimab in advanced cancers. Libraries were prepared by immunoSEQ multiplex PCR; TCRdb keeps only in-frame clonotypes and omits some of them. The sample records around 150,000 clones, 85% to 95% being singletons. Sequences were derived from CD4+ or CD8+ T cells sorted from blood, sampled in a trial of the OX40 agonist ivuxolimab. The receptors were gathered from an adult with an advanced solid tumor such as melanoma, head and neck, liver or kidney cancer.

The genes are TRBV27 and TRBJ2-7; D remains ambiguous. The germline V gene encodes CDR1 MNHEY and CDR2 SMNVEV (reference sequence). Trimming pared 6 bases from V and 2 bases from J, leaving 8 bases between. The CDR3 runs 12 residues. CDR3 DNA sequence: TGTGCCAGCAGCTCCCTACCCTACGAGCAGTACTTC. It yields the protein CASSSLPYEQYF.

The chain combines TRBV7-9 with TRBJ1-2, with a weak D call TRBD1 (6 bases). CDR1 and CDR2 (germline): SEHNR, FQNEAQ (reference sequence). The V end was cut by 5 bases, the J end by 1 base, with 20 bases between. The CDR3 runs to 17 residues. Written as DNA, the CDR3 is TGTGCCAGCAGCCCCAGGGGCGTCACTCAACTTAACTATGGCTACACCTTC. Amino acids: CASSPRGVTQLNYGYTF. Filled out from reference TRBV7-9 and TRBJ1-2, the complete variable domain reads DTGVSQNPRHKITKRGQNVTFRCDPISEHNRLYWYRQTLGQGPEFLTYFQNEAQLEKSRLLSDRFSAERPKGSFSTLEIQRTEQGDSAMYLCASSPRGVTQLNYGYTFGSGTRLTVV.

The chain uses TRBV6-5 and TRBJ2-7, with 9 bases that match TRBD2. The CDR3 spans 14 residues. Germline CDR1 and CDR2: MNHEY and SVGAGI. The ends lost 8 bases at V and 10 bases at J; junction bases unmatched: 15. Here the CDR3 DNA reads TGTGCCAGCGAGCTTTGGGTAGCGGGAGTGCAACAGTACTTC. Encoded protein: CASELWVAGVQQYF.

This rearrangement joins TRBV5-3 to TRBJ2-3; D is unclear. TRBV5-3 is assigned to the ORF class and has an uncertain function. This CDR3 spans 13 amino acids. With 8 bases removed from V and 2 bases from J, the gap between germline ends came to 12 bases. The CDR3 bases are TGTGCCAGCAGCAACAAAGACACAGATACGCAGTATTTT. The encoded protein is CASSNKDTDTQYF.

The genes are TRBV7-2 and TRBJ1-5; 7 bases agree with TRBD1. Losses at the gene ends were 5 bases for V and 1 base for J; bases not matched to a gene: 5. CDR3 length equals 15 residues. Germline-derived CDR1 and CDR2 are SGHTA and FQGNSA. The CDR3 sequence is CASSLRGQSNQPQHF. The CDR3 DNA sequence: TGTGCCAGCAGCCTCAGGGGACAGAGCAATCAGCCCCAGCATTTT. Full variable domain (rest looked up from reference TRBV7-2 and TRBJ1-5): GAGVSQSPSNKVTEKGKDVELRCDPISGHTALYWYRQSLGQGLEFLIYFQGNSAPDKSGLPSDRFSAERTGGSVSTLTIQRTQQEDSAVYLCASSLRGQSNQPQHFGDGTRLSIL.

The CDR3 DNA follows: TGTGCCAGCAGCTTCCCGGCAGGTGAAAAACTGTTTTTT. Translated, it gives CASSFPAGEKLFF. The chain is built from TRBV7-9 and TRBJ1-4, with D unclear. Per the germline V gene, CDR1 is SEHNR and CDR2 is FQNEAQ (reference sequence). The V end was cut by 3 bases, the J end by 7 bases, with 9 bases between. There are 13 residues in the CDR3. Filled out from reference TRBV7-9 and TRBJ1-4, the complete variable domain reads DTGVSQNPRHKITKRGQNVTFRCDPISEHNRLYWYRQTLGQGPEFLTYFQNEAQLEKSRLLSDRFSAERPKGSFSTLEIQRTEQGDSAMYLCASSFPAGEKLFFGSGTQLSVL.

The chain recombines TRBV19 with TRBJ2-4; D might be TRBD1 (6 bases). Trimming pared 3 bases from V and 4 bases from J, leaving 16 bases between. The germline CDR1 and CDR2 sequences are LNHDA and SQIVND (reference sequence). The CDR3 covers 16 residues. Here the CDR3 DNA reads TGTGCCAGTAGTATCACCCTACAGGGTTGGAAAAACATTCAGTACTTC. Translating it yields CASSITLQGWKNIQYF. Full variable domain (missing parts from reference TRBV19 and TRBJ2-4): DGGITQSPKYLFRKEGQNVTLSCEQNLNHDAMYWYRQDPGQGLRLIYYSQIVNDFQKGDIAEGYSVSREKKESFPLTVTSAQKNPTAFYLCASSITLQGWKNIQYFGAGTRLSVL.

The chain carries TRBV6-4 and TRBJ1-2, with a tentative D call TRBD1 (5 bases). The germline CDR1 and CDR2 sequences are MRHNA and SNTAGT. This CDR3 comprises 14 residues. Deletions cut 5 bases from V and 8 bases from J, with 18 bases between. CDR3 sequence reads: CASSRGEGSHGYTF. In DNA form, the CDR3 reads TGTGCCAGCAGTCGGGGGGAAGGGAGCCACGGCTACACCTTC.

Worth noting for this clone: Other DNA sequences from this sample encode an identical CDR3 as well. The rearrangement links TRBV4-3 to TRBJ1-2; D unresolved. The V gene's germline CDR1 is LGHNA and CDR2 YSLEER. The V and J ends lost 0 bases and 5 bases respectively, with 4 bases between them. The CDR3 sequence is 12 residues long. The CDR3 DNA sequence: TGCGCCAGCAGCCAAGATGCATATGGCTACACCTTC. This translates into CASSQDAYGYTF.

CDR3 residues: CASSQRDRTNYGYTF. CDR3 DNA: TGCGCCAGCAGCCAAAGGGACAGGACTAACTATGGCTACACCTTC. The chain combines TRBV4-3 with TRBJ1-2; 8 nucleotides line up with TRBD1. Germline loops: CDR1 LGHNA, CDR2 YSLEER. V dropped 2 bases and J dropped 0; count of bases not matched to a gene: 2. The CDR3 is 15 amino acids.

The V and J genes are TRBV6-5 and TRBJ1-1, with D possibly matching TRBD1 (5 bases). In germline, CDR1 is MNHEY, CDR2 SVGAGI. This CDR3 has 15 residues. V shed 0 bases and J shed 1 base, with 9 bases lying between them. CDR3 region: CASSYSPGTNTEAFF. CDR3 bases: TGTGCCAGCAGTTACTCGCCAGGGACGAACACTGAAGCTTTCTTT.

The rearrangement uses TRBV6-6 and TRBJ1-5, with TRBD1 matching 9 bases. CDR3 length: 14 amino acids. Germline CDR1 MNHNY, CDR2 SVGAGI (reference sequence). V was clipped by 8 bases and J by 5 bases; unmatched bases: 7. The CDR3: CASGDRDPHQPQHF. In DNA form, the CDR3 reads TGTGCCAGCGGGGACAGGGACCCCCATCAGCCCCAGCATTTT.

The chain recombines TRBV15 with TRBJ2-7, with 7 bases lining up with TRBD2. This CDR3 comprises 16 residues. V shed 2 bases, J shed 0 bases, and the junction held 7 bases outside the gene matches. CDR1 is LNHNV and CDR2 is YYDKDF in the germline V gene (reference sequence). CDR3 DNA: TGTGCCACCAGCAGATCCACGGCTAGCGGCTCCTACGAGCAGTACTTC. This codes for CATSRSTASGSYEQYF.

This chain uses TRBV4-1 with TRBJ1-5, with D perhaps matching TRBD1 (5 bases). This CDR3 contains 15 residues. Trimming took off 5 bases at V and 4 bases at J, with 15 bases between the two ends. CDR1 is MGHRA and CDR2 is YSYEKL in the germline V gene. CDR3: CASSVGGRRNQPQHF. The CDR3 DNA is TGCGCCAGCAGCGTTGGGGGAAGAAGGAATCAGCCCCAGCATTTT.

CDR3 in DNA: TGCGCCAGCCGGGACTTAAACTACGAGCAGTACTTC. It specifies CASRDLNYEQYF. V and J are TRBV5-1 and TRBJ2-7, with D maybe TRBD2 (6 bases). V was pared by 7 bases and J by 3 bases, with 11 bases between. The CDR3 runs 12 residues. Looked up from germline, CDR1 is SGHRS and CDR2 is YFSETQ. The variable domain in full, with the rest retrieved from reference TRBV5-1 and TRBJ2-7, is KAGVTQTPRYLIKTRGQQVTLSCSPISGHRSVSWYQQTPGQGLQFLFEYFSETQRNKGNFPGRFSGRQFSNSRSEMNVSTLELGDSALYLCASRDLNYEQYFGPGTRLTVT.

The genes are TRBV5-1 and TRBJ2-5, with 9 bases matching TRBD1. CDR1 and CDR2 (germline): SGHRS, YFSETQ. The CDR3 covers 14 residues. After removal of 3 bases from V and 5 bases from J, the junction contained 5 bases not matched to a gene. The CDR3 region has the DNA TGCGCCAGCAGCTCACAGGGGGCGGGGGAGACCCAGTACTTC. Protein sequence: CASSSQGAGETQYF.

This clone was recorded only once. V gene TRBV6-5 combines with J gene TRBJ2-7, with D possibly called TRBD1 or TRBD2 (5 bases each). CDR1 and CDR2 (germline): MNHEY, SVGAGI. V was cut by 6 bases and J by 9 bases, with 21 bases left in between. This CDR3 is built from 14 residues. This chain's CDR3 is CASRVRGRAVGQYF. The CDR3 DNA is TGTGCCAGCAGAGTACGGGGCAGGGCTGTAGGGCAGTACTTC.

This sequence joins TRBV5-1 and TRBJ1-5; 9 bases line up with TRBD1. V lost 0 bases to trimming and J lost 1 base; unmatched junction nucleotides: 5. The CDR3 is made up of 17 amino acids. Germline CDR1 SGHRS, CDR2 YFSETQ. The CDR3 loop reads CASSLGGTGPSNQPQHF. DNA for the CDR3: TGCGCCAGCAGCTTGGGCGGGACAGGGCCAAGCAATCAGCCCCAGCATTTT.

The chain couples TRBV18 to TRBJ2-1, with a weak D call TRBD2 (5 bases). CDR1 and CDR2 (germline): KGHSH, LQKENI. The CDR3 contains 16 residues. V was trimmed by 6 bases and J by 0 bases, leaving 15 bases between them. CDR3 sequence (DNA): TGTGCCAGCTCCCCGGGAAGGTCGAGCTCCTACAATGAGCAGTTCTTC. Encoded protein: CASSPGRSSSYNEQFF.

The CDR3 loop is CASSYTSQGSETQYF. Here the CDR3 DNA reads TGTGCCAGCAGTTACACGTCGCAGGGGTCGGAGACCCAGTACTTC. The rearrangement links TRBV6-6 to TRBJ2-5; TRBD1 is a possible D gene (6 bases). V lost 2 bases and J 5 bases, leaving 15 bases between the germline ends. Germline V gene data show CDR1 as MNHNY and CDR2 as SVGAGI (reference sequence). CDR3 length: 15 residues.

The chain has TRBV28 and TRBJ2-2, with D perhaps matching TRBD1 or TRBD2 (5 bases each). V lost 6 bases and J 7 bases, leaving 15 bases between the germline ends. This CDR3 spans 14 amino acids. Germline V CDR1 and CDR2: MDHEN, SYDVKM. Written as DNA, the CDR3 is TGTGCCAGCAGCTGGGGAGCAAGGGGCGGGGAGCTGTTTTTT. Protein: CASSWGARGGELFF.

The chain recombines TRBV4-2 with TRBJ2-7, with 12 bases that match TRBD2. With 3 bases clipped from V and 0 bases from J, the junction kept 3 bases outside the gene matches. The CDR3 totals 16 residues. Germline V lookup: CDR1 LGHNA, CDR2 YNFKEQ. In DNA, the CDR3 is TGTGCCAGCAGCCAGCTGGGACTAGCGGGCTCCTACGAGCAGTACTTC. Translating gives CASSQLGLAGSYEQYF.

J is TRBJ2-3 and V is TRBV5-6; no firm D call. Trimming took off 2 bases at V and 0 bases at J, with 10 bases between the two ends. This CDR3 is built from 15 residues. From germline, CDR1 is SGHDT and CDR2 YYEEEE. CDR3 nucleotide sequence: TGTGCCAGCAGCTTAAGGGCAGGAAGCACAGATACGCAGTATTTT. It translates to CASSLRAGSTDTQYF.

V usage is TRBV7-2 and J usage is TRBJ2-7, with 12 bases fitting TRBD2. CDR3 length equals 16 residues. The germline V gene has CDR1 SGHTA and CDR2 FQGNSA. V lost 6 bases, J lost 5 bases, and 11 bases stayed unmatched. Written as DNA, the CDR3 is TGTGCCAGCAGGGGCCCATCTAGCGGGAGGGCCGACGAGCAGTACTTC. It translates to CASRGPSSGRADEQYF.

The rearrangement uses TRBV19 and TRBJ1-5; D not certain. CDR1 and CDR2 (germline): LNHDA, SQIVND (reference sequence). This CDR3 region has 15 residues. With 2 bases removed from V and 5 bases from J, the gap between germline ends came to 13 bases. CDR3 nucleotides: TGTGCCAGTAGTATAAGCGGGAGGGTGGATCAGCCCCAGCATTTT. As protein: CASSISGRVDQPQHF.

The rearrangement joins TRBV2 to TRBJ1-2, with 7 bases identical to TRBD1. Germline loops: CDR1 SNHLY, CDR2 FYNNEI. This CDR3 contains 14 residues. The trim removed 6 bases at V and 8 bases at J, leaving 12 bases unmatched. The CDR3 region has the DNA TGTGCCAGCAGGGTGACAGGGTCGGTTCGCGGCTACACCTTC. It is translated as CASRVTGSVRGYTF.

This chain joins TRBV4-1 and TRBJ1-5; 7 nucleotides agree with TRBD1. This CDR3 has 17 residues. Germline CDR1 and CDR2: MGHRA and YSYEKL. The trim removed 4 bases at V and 4 bases at J, leaving 13 bases unmatched. CDR3 nucleotides: TGCGCCAGCAGCCGAGTCACCGGGGCAGGGGGAAATCAGCCCCAGCATTTT. This translates into CASSRVTGAGGNQPQHF.

The gene calls are TRBV6-4 and TRBJ2-1; 7 bases agree with TRBD2. The J segment lost 7 bases and the V segment lost 4 bases, leaving 13 bases of the junction unmatched. The V gene's germline CDR1 is MRHNA and CDR2 SNTAGT. The CDR3 runs 16 residues. CDR3 coding DNA: TGTGCCAGCAGTGTCACTCGGACGACTAGCAAGAATGAGCAGTTCTTC. Its protein is CASSVTRTTSKNEQFF.

The chain recombines TRBV11-2 with TRBJ2-7; D is perhaps TRBD2 (5 bases). From germline, CDR1 is SGHAT and CDR2 FQNNGV. The V gene lost 7 bases and the J gene lost 5 bases, with 18 bases spanning the gap. CDR3 length: 14 residues. CDR3 coding DNA: TGTGCCAGCACCGTGGGGAGCCCGATAAACGAGCAGTACTTC. Protein: CASTVGSPINEQYF.

There are a few counts of this clone. The gene calls are TRBV6-4 and TRBJ1-5, with D perhaps TRBD1 (6 bases). Germline V gene data show CDR1 as MRHNA and CDR2 as SNTAGT. CDR3 length equals 13 residues. Trimming stripped 3 bases from V and 4 bases from J, with 7 bases between. In DNA form, the CDR3 reads TGTGCCAGCAGTGAACAGGGAAATCAGCCCCAGCATTTT. Translating gives CASSEQGNQPQHF.

V is TRBV19 and J is TRBJ1-1, with D possibly TRBD1 on 5 matching bases. CDR1 and CDR2 from the germline V gene are LNHDA and SQIVND (reference sequence). The CDR3 sequence is 14 residues long. V was cut by 7 bases and J by 1 base, with 13 bases left in between. The CDR3 DNA sequence: TGTGCCAGTATGATCCGGGGCCAGAACACTGAAGCTTTCTTT. This sequence encodes CASMIRGQNTEAFF.

The J gene is TRBJ2-5, the V gene TRBV5-1, with 8 bases identical to TRBD1. Per germline, CDR1 SGHRS and CDR2 YFSETQ. With V trimmed by 3 bases and J by 2 bases, 6 bases remained unmatched. The CDR3 extends over 15 amino acids. The CDR3 DNA reads TGCGCCAGCAGCTCCGCAGGGGGCCATCAAGAGACCCAGTACTTC. This encodes CASSSAGGHQETQYF.